The TCR beta chain under discussion was sequenced for a study of long-term antiretroviral therapy in people with HIV. General study findings and limits: Blood obtained between about 2004 and 2017 may reflect older ART regimens.

About this clone itself: The antigen remains undetermined.

From germline, CDR1 is SEHNR and CDR2 FQNEAQ (reference sequence). The V end lost 2 bases, the J end lost 5 bases, and 18 bases lay between the germline ends. This CDR3 has 16 residues. Running of the v3.0 immunoSEQ assay took place at survey level. The protocol was immunoSEQ multiplex PCR, while the TCRdb copy is restricted to in-frame clones and leaves out a portion. The data show about 27,000 clones, approximately 81% seen once. The specimen was unsorted PBMCs, collected 3 years after starting antiretroviral therapy. The chain recombines TRBV7-9 with TRBJ1-1; a possible D gene is TRBD1 (5 bases). The clonotype comes from a man aged 35 to 55 with HIV. The CDR3 nucleotides read TGTGCCAGCAGCTTACTCCTCGGGACCCTAAAGACTGAAGCTTTCTTT. Amino acids: CASSLLLGTLKTEAFF. Together with reference TRBV7-9 and TRBJ1-1, the CDR3 gives the full variable domain: DTGVSQNPRHKITKRGQNVTFRCDPISEHNRLYWYRQTLGQGPEFLTYFQNEAQLEKSRLLSDRFSAERPKGSFSTLEIQRTEQGDSAMYLCASSLLLGTLKTEAFFGQGTRLTVV.